Listed here is a single T cell receptor beta chain. This entry belongs to a study of cytomegalovirus exposure and HLA in healthy donors. The PCR used 60 Vbeta and 13 Jbeta primers. Using immunoSEQ multiplex PCR, the repertoire was profiled, and TCRdb retains in-frame clones only, with some absent. The sample holds around 100,000 clones, around 64% seen once. V was clipped by 6 bases and J by 5 bases, with 10 bases between them. CDR1 and CDR2 (germline): MGHRA, YSYEKL. This CDR3 contains 12 residues. This chain connects TRBV4-1 to TRBJ1-1; D unresolved. The sequenced sample was PBMCs. This sequence was found in a man between 25 and 39 years old in good health and CMV-seronegative. CDR3 DNA: TGCGCCAGCAGTTCGAAGAGGACTGAAGCTTTCTTT. Its translation: CASSSKRTEAFF.